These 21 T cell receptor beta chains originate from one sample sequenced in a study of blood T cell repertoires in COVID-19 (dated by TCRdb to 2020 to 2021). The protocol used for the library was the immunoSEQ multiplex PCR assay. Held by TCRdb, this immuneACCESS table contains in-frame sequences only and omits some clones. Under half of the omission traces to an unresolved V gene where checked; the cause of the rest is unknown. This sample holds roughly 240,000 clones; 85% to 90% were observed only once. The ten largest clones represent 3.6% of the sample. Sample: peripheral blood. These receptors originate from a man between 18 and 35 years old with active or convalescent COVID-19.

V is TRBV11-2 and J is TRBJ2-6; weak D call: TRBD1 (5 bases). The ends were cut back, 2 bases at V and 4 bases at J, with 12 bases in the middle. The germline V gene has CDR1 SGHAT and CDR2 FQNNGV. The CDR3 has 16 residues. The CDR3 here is CASSLTPGSGANVLTF. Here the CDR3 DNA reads TGTGCCAGCAGCTTAACCCCAGGGTCCGGGGCCAACGTCCTGACTTTC. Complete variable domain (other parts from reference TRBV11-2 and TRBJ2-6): EAGVAQSPRYKIIEKRQSVAFWCNPISGHATLYWYQQILGQGPKLLIQFQNNGVVDDSQLPKDRFSAERLKGVDSTLKIQPAKLEDSAVYLCASSLTPGSGANVLTFGAGSRLTVL.

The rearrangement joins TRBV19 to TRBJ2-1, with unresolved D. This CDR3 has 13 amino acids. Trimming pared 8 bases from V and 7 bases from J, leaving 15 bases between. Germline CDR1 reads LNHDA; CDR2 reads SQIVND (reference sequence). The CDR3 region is CASARQASNEQFF. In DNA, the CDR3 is TGTGCCAGTGCCCGGCAGGCTTCTAATGAGCAGTTCTTC.

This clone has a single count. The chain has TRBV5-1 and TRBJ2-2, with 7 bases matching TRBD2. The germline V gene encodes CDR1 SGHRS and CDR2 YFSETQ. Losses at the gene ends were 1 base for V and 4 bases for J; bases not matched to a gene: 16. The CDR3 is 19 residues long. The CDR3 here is CASSLPRVRGSSGTGELFF. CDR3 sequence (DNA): TGCGCCAGCAGCTTGCCCAGGGTCCGCGGGAGTTCCGGCACCGGGGAGCTGTTTTTT.

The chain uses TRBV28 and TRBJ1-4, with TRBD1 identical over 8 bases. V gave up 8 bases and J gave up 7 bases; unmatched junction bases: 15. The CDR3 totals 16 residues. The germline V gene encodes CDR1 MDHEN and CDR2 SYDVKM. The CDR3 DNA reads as TGTGCCAGCCCCGCGGTGGTTGGGACAGGTCGTGAAAAACTGTTTTTT. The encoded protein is CASPAVVGTGREKLFF.

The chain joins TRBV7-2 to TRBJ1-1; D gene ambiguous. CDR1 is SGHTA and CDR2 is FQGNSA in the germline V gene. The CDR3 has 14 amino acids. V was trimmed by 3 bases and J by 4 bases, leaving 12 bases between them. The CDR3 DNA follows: TGTGCCAGCAGCTTCTTTGGCCGGGGCACTGAAGCTTTCTTT. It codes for CASSFFGRGTEAFF.

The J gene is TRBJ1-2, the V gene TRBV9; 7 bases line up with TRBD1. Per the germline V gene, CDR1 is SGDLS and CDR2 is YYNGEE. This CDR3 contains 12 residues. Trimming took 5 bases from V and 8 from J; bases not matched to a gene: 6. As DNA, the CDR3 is TGTGCCAGCAGGTCGACAGGGAAAGGCTACACCTTC. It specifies CASRSTGKGYTF.

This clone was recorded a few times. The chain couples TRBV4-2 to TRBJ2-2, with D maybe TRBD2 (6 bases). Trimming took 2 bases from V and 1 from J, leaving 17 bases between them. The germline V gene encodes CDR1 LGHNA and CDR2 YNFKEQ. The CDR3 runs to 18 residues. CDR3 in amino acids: CASSQLESGTENTGELFF. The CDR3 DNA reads TGTGCCAGCAGCCAACTTGAGTCCGGGACTGAGAACACCGGGGAGCTGTTTTTT.

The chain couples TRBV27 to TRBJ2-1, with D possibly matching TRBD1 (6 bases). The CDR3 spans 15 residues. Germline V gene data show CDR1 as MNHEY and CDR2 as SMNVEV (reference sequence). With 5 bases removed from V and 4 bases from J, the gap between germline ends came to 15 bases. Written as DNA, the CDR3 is TGTGCCAGCAGTCTCAGGGGCCTGACATACAATGAGCAGTTCTTC. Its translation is CASSLRGLTYNEQFF.

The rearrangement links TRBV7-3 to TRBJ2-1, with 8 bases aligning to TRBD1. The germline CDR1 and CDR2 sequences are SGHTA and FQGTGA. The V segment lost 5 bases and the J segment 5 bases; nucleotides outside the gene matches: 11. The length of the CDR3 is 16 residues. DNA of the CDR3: TGTGCCAGCAGCCCAGCAGCCGGGACAGGTAACAATGAGCAGTTCTTC. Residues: CASSPAAGTGNNEQFF.

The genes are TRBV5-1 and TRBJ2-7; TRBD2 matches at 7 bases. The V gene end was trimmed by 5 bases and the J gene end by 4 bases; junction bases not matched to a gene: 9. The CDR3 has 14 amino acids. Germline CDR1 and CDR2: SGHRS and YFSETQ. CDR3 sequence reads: CASRVETSRYEQYF. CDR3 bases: TGCGCCAGCAGGGTGGAGACTAGCAGGTACGAGCAGTACTTC.

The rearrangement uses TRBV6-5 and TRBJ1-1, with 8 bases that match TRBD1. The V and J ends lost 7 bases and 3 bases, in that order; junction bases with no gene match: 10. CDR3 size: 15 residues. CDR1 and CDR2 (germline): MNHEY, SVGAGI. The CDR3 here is CASTKTGATYTEAFF. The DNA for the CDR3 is TGTGCCAGCACCAAGACAGGGGCTACCTACACTGAAGCTTTCTTT.

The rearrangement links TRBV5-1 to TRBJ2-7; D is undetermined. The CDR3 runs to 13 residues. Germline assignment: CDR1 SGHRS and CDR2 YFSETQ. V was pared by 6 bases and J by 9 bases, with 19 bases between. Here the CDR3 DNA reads TGCGCCAGCAAAACGGGTCGGTCCACGGGGCAGTACTTC. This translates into CASKTGRSTGQYF.

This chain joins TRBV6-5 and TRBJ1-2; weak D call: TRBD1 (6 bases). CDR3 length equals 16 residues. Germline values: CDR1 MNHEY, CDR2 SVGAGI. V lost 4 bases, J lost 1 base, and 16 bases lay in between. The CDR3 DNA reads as TGTGCCAGCAGTTTACGAGGGGGAAGCGATAACTATGGCTACACCTTC. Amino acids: CASSLRGGSDNYGYTF.

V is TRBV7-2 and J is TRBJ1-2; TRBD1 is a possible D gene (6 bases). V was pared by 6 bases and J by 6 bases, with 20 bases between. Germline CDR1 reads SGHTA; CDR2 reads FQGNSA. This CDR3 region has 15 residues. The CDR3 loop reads CASSLYEGTKDGYTF. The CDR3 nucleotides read TGTGCCAGCAGTCTATATGAGGGGACAAAGGATGGCTACACCTTC.

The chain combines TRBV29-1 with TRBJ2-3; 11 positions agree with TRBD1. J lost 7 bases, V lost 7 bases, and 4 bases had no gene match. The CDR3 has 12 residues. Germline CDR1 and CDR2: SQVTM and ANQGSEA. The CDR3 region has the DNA TGCAGCGCGGACAGGGGGCAGAATACGCAGTATTTT. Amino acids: CSADRGQNTQYF.

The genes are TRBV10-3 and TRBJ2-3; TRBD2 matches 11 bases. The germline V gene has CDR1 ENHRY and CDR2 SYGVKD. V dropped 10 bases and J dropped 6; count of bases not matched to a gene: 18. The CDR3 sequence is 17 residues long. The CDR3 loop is CATGTELAGGLGDTQYF. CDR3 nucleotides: TGTGCCACTGGCACGGAATTAGCGGGGGGGCTTGGGGATACGCAGTATTTT.

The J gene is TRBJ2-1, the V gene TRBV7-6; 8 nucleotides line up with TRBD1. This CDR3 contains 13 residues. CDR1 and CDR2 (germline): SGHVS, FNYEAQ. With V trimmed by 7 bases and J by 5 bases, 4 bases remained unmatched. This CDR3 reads CASTRGPDNEQFF. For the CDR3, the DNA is TGTGCCAGCACCAGGGGGCCGGACAATGAGCAGTTCTTC.

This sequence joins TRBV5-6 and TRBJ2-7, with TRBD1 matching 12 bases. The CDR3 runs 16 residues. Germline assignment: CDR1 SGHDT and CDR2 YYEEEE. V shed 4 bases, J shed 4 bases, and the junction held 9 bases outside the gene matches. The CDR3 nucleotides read TGTGCCAGCAGCATTGTCCCGGGACAGGGGGCTTACGAGCAGTACTTC. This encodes CASSIVPGQGAYEQYF.

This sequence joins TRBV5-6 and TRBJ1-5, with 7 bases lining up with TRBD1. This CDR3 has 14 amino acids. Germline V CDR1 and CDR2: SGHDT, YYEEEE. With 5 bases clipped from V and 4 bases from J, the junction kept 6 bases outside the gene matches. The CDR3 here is CASSYRGMNQPQHF. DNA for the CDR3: TGTGCCAGCAGTTACAGGGGTATGAATCAGCCCCAGCATTTT.

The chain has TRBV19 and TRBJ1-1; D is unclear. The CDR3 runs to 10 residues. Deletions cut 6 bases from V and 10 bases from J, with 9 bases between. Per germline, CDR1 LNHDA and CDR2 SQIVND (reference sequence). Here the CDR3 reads CASSTAIAFF. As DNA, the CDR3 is TGTGCCAGTAGCACAGCAATAGCTTTCTTT.

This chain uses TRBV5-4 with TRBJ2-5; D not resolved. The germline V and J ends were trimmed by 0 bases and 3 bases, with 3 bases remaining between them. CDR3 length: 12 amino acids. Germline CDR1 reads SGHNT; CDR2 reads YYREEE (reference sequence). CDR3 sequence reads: CASSLAEETQYF. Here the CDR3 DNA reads TGTGCCAGCAGCTTGGCCGAAGAGACCCAGTACTTC.